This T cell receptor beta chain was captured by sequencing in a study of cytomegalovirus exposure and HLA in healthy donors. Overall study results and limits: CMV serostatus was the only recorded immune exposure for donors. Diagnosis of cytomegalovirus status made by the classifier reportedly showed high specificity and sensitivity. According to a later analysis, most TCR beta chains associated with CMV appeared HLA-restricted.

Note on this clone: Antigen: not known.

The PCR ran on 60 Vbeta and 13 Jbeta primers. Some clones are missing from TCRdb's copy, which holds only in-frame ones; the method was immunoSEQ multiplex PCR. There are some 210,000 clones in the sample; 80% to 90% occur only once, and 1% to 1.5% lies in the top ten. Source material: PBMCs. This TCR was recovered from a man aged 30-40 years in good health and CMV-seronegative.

The CDR3 coding sequence is TGTGCCAGCAGCCACGGGGGGATCCCCCAGCATTTT. Its translation: CASSHGGIPQHF. The V and J genes are TRBV7-9 and TRBJ1-5; tentatively, D is TRBD1 (5 bases). The CDR3 is 12 residues long. Trimming cost V 5 bases and J 10 bases, with 12 bases left between them. Germline V gene data show CDR1 as SEHNR and CDR2 as FQNEAQ (reference sequence).